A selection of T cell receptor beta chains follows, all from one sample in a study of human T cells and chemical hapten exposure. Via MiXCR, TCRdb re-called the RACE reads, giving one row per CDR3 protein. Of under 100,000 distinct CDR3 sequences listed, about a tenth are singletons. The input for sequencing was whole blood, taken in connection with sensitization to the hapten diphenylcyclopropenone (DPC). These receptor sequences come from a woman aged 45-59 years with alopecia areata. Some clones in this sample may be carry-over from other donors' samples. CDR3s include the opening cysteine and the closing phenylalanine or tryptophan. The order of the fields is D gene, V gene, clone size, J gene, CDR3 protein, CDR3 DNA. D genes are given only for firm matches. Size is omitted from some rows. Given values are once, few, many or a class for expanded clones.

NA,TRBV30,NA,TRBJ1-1,CAWSVRRGEAFF,TGTGCCTGGAGTGTACGTAGGGGGGAAGCTTTCTTT
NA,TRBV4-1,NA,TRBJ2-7,CASSQDESNLGSSYEQYF,TGCGCCAGCAGCCAAGATGAATCGAATCTAGGATCCTCCTACGAGCAGTACTTC
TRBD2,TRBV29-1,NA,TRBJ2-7,CSVARLAGGGDEQYF,TGCAGCGTCGCCCGACTAGCGGGAGGAGGCGACGAGCAGTACTTC
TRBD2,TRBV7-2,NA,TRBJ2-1,CASSSPGLAKYNEQFF,TGTGCCAGCAGCTCCCCGGGACTAGCGAAATACAATGAGCAGTTCTTC
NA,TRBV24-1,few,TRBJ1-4,CATSDPTGSGNEKLFF,TGTGCCACCAGTGACCCCACCGGTTCGGGTAATGAAAAACTGTTTTTT
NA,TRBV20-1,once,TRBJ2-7,CSASGQDYYEQYF,TGCAGTGCTAGTGGACAGGACTACTACGAGCAGTACTTC
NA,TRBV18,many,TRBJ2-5,CASSRQQETQYF,TGTGCCAGCTCACGTCAACAAGAGACCCAGTACTTC
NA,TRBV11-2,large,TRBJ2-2,CASSNVGANTGELFF,TGTGCCAGCAGCAACGTAGGGGCGAACACCGGGGAGCTGTTTTTT
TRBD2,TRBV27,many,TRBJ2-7,CASSFGRAREQYF,TGTGCCAGCAGTTTCGGGAGGGCTCGCGAGCAGTACTTC
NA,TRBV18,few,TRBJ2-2,CASSPGTPRGTGELFF,TGTGCCAGCTCACCAGGGACACCCAGGGGCACCGGGGAGCTGTTTTTT
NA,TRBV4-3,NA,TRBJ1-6,CASSQVVGDNSPLHF,TGCGCCAGCAGCCAAGTAGTCGGAGATAATTCACCCCTCCACTTT
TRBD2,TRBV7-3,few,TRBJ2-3,CASSLRSGGPTDTQYF,TGTGCCAGCAGCCTAAGATCGGGAGGGCCCACAGATACGCAGTATTTT
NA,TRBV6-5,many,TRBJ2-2,CASRPDSMNTGELFF,TGTGCCAGCAGACCCGACTCGATGAACACCGGGGAGCTGTTTTTT
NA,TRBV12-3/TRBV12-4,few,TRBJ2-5,CASSLALGKETQYF,TGTGCCAGCAGTTTAGCGCTGGGGAAAGAGACCCAGTACTTC
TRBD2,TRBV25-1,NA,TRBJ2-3,CASRLTSGPGTQYF,TGTGCCAGCAGGTTGACTAGCGGTCCAGGTACGCAGTATTTT
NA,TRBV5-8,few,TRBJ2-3,CASSLKHGGTDTQYF,TGTGCCAGCAGCTTGAAACACGGAGGGACAGATACGCAGTATTTT
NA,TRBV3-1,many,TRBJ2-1,CASSLSGLPPYNEQFF,TGTGCCAGCAGCCTAAGCGGGCTCCCTCCATACAATGAGCAGTTCTTC
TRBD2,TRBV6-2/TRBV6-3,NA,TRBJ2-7,CASSFSLPSGSYHEQYF,TGTGCCAGCAGTTTTTCCCTGCCTAGCGGGAGCTACCACGAGCAGTACTTC
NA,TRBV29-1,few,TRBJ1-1,CSAQGTGKGAFF,TGCAGCGCCCAGGGGACCGGGAAGGGAGCTTTCTTT
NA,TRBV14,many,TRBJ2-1,CASSQNLAREQFF,TGTGCCAGCAGCCAAAATTTAGCACGCGAGCAGTTCTTC
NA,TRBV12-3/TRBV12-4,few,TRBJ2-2,CASRYQGSTGELFF,TGTGCCAGCAGGTACCAGGGAAGCACCGGGGAGCTGTTTTTT
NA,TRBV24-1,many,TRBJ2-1,CATSGGGSYNEQFF,TGTGCCACCAGTGGAGGAGGATCCTACAATGAGCAGTTCTTC
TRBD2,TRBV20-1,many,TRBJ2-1,CSASLPAGSYNEQFF,TGCAGTGCTAGCCTTCCAGCGGGATCCTACAATGAGCAGTTCTTC
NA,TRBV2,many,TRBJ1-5,CASSEMFGNQPQHF,TGTGCCAGCAGTGAAATGTTCGGCAATCAGCCCCAGCATTTT
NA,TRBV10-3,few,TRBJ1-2,CAILPTGSRGYTF,TGTGCCATCTTACCTACAGGGTCGCGTGGCTACACCTTC
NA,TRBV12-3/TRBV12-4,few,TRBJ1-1,CASSFNRLAEAFF,TGTGCCAGCAGTTTCAATCGTTTGGCTGAAGCTTTCTTT
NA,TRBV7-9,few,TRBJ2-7,CASTLEGVGYEQYF,TGTGCCAGCACCCTGGAGGGCGTCGGCTACGAGCAGTACTTC
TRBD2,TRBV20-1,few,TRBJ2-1,CSARRLAGDNEQFF,TGCAGTGCTAGAAGGCTAGCGGGAGACAATGAGCAGTTCTTC
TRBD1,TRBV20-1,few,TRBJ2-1,CSALRGTGRGVEQFF,TGCAGTGCCCTCCGAGGGACAGGGAGGGGGGTTGAGCAGTTCTTC
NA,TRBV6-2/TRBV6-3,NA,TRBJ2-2,CASSLDGRHTGELFF,TGTGCCAGCAGTCTCGACGGTCGTCACACCGGGGAGCTGTTTTTT
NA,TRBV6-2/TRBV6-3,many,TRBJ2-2,CASTLGASARRAGELFF,TGTGCCAGCACCCTCGGGGCTAGCGCCAGGAGGGCCGGGGAGCTGTTTTTT
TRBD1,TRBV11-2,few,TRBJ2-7,CASSLGQGSTEQYF,TGTGCCAGCAGCTTAGGACAGGGTAGTACCGAGCAGTACTTC
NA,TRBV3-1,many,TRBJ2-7,CASSQDPGGLGVYEQYF,TGTGCCAGCAGCCAAGATCCAGGGGGACTAGGGGTCTACGAGCAGTACTTC
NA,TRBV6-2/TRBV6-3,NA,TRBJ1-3,CASSPRLDGNTIYF,TGTGCCAGCAGTCCCCGGCTAGATGGAAACACCATATATTTT
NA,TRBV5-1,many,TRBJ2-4,CASSLARLHGENIQYF,TGCGCCAGCAGCTTGGCCCGGCTGCACGGGGAAAACATTCAGTACTTC
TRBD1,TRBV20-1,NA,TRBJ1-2,CSASQGVDGYTF,TGCAGTGCGTCGCAGGGGGTCGATGGCTACACCTTC
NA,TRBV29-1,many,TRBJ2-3,CSVHLEGTDTQYF,TGCAGCGTACACCTAGAAGGTACAGATACGCAGTATTTT
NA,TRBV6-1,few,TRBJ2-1,CASSAGRYNEQFF,TGTGCCAGCAGTGCGGGAAGATACAATGAGCAGTTCTTC
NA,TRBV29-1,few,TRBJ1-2,CSVRDIYGYTF,TGCAGCGTGAGGGACATCTATGGCTACACCTTC
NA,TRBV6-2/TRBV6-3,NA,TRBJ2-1,CASSYSPGTYNEQFF,TGTGCCAGCAGTTACTCGCCCGGGACCTACAATGAGCAGTTCTTC
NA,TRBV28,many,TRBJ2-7,CASSSLAASVREQYF,TGTGCCAGCAGTTCCTTAGCGGCATCTGTTCGAGAGCAGTACTTC
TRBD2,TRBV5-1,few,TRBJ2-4,CASSLSGGPSKNIQYF,TGCGCCAGCAGCTTGTCGGGAGGGCCGTCCAAAAACATTCAGTACTTC
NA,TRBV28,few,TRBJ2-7,CASSFLDEQYF,TGTGCCAGCAGTTTTCTGGACGAGCAGTACTTC
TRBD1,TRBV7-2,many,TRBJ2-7,CASSLETRDRRTYEQYF,TGTGCCAGCAGCCTAGAAACCCGGGACAGAAGAACCTACGAGCAGTACTTC
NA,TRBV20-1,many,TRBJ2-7,CSTLLQGSRYF,TGCAGTACTCTTCTTCAGGGTTCCCGGTACTTC
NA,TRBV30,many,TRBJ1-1,CAYEGTGTEAFF,TGTGCCTACGAGGGGACGGGCACTGAAGCTTTCTTT
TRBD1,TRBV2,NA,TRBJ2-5,CASSPDRVQETQYF,TGTGCCAGCAGTCCGGACAGGGTCCAAGAGACCCAGTACTTC